The 10 T cell receptor beta chains below come from one sample, sequenced in a study of blood T cells in healthy people across ages. For the second PCR, which ran for roughly 6 to 12 cycles, a sample-barcoded 5' primer and a J-beta primer mix were used. TCRdb called the 5' RACE reads again in MiXCR, with one record for every CDR3 protein. The profile shows 1.2 million to 1.5 million distinct CDR3 sequences, approximately 40% of them singletons. The material sequenced was blood. These receptors were obtained from a woman aged 18 to 35 in good health.

The V call is TRBV27, the J call TRBJ2-7, with 8 bases that match TRBD2. The germline V gene encodes CDR1 MNHEY and CDR2 SMNVEV (reference sequence). Trimming cost V 3 bases and J 4 bases; bases outside gene matches: 8. The length of the CDR3 is 15 residues. The CDR3 region is CASSLLAGREYEQYF. The CDR3 DNA reads as TGTGCCAGCAGTTTGTTAGCGGGAAGGGAATACGAGCAGTACTTC.

This chain connects TRBV4-1 to TRBJ1-6, with TRBD1 matching 7 bases. The CDR3 sequence is 18 residues long. The germline gives CDR1 MGHRA, CDR2 YSYEKL. The junction had 14 bases not matched to a gene; V was cut back by 1 base and J by 8 bases. The CDR3 loop reads CASSQAGGFGQEDSPLHF. The CDR3 coding sequence is TGCGCCAGCAGCCAAGCTGGGGGGTTTGGACAGGAAGATTCACCCCTCCACTTT.

This clonotype was picked up many times. The chain joins TRBV20-1 to TRBJ2-3; D gene ambiguous. Germline V gene data show CDR1 as DFQATT and CDR2 as SNEGSKA (reference sequence). The CDR3 loop spans 13 amino acids. V dropped 6 bases and J dropped 1 base, with 11 bases sitting between them. This CDR3 is CSAPDRGTDTQYF. In DNA, the CDR3 is TGCAGTGCCCCCGATCGGGGCACAGATACGCAGTATTTT.

DNA for the CDR3: TGCAGTACCACTAAAGGACAGCTGAACACTGAAGCTTTCTTT. Protein: CSTTKGQLNTEAFF. The chain couples TRBV20-1 to TRBJ1-1; a possible D gene is TRBD1 (6 bases). Per the germline V gene, CDR1 is DFQATT and CDR2 is SNEGSKA (reference sequence). Trimming stripped 8 bases from V and 0 bases from J, with 16 bases between. The length of the CDR3 is 14 residues.

This clonotype was seen just once. The chain is built from TRBV5-1 and TRBJ2-1, with D perhaps matching TRBD2 (5 bases). The CDR3 loop spans 16 amino acids. V dropped 6 bases and J dropped 10 bases, with 26 bases sitting between them. Germline V CDR1 and CDR2: SGHRS, YFSETQ. The CDR3 region has the DNA TGCGCCAGCACCCAGGCCCGGGCGGGTACCTTTCACGAGCAGTTCTTC. This gives the protein CASTQARAGTFHEQFF. Looking up the rest from reference TRBV5-1 and TRBJ2-1 gives the full variable domain: KAGVTQTPRYLIKTRGQQVTLSCSPISGHRSVSWYQQTPGQGLQFLFEYFSETQRNKGNFPGRFSGRQFSNSRSEMNVSTLELGDSALYLCASTQARAGTFHEQFFGPGTRLTVL.

This chain joins TRBV6-5 and TRBJ2-3, with 9 bases matching TRBD1. The length of the CDR3 is 15 residues. V dropped 4 bases and J dropped 3; count of bases not matched to a gene: 5. Germline V gene sequence: CDR1 MNHEY, CDR2 SVGAGI. CDR3 nucleotides: TGTGCCAGCAGTTTTGGACAGGGGTTAACAGATACGCAGTATTTT. Protein: CASSFGQGLTDTQYF.

The chain has TRBV3-1 and TRBJ1-2; D might be TRBD1 (6 bases). Trimming took 3 bases from V and 0 from J, leaving 14 bases between them. CDR3 size: 16 residues. Germline CDR1 LGHDT, CDR2 YNNKEL (reference sequence). CDR3 loop: CASSQYRVETNYGYTF. The CDR3 region has the DNA TGTGCCAGCAGCCAGTACAGGGTAGAGACTAACTATGGCTACACCTTC.

This chain uses TRBV6-5 with TRBJ2-7, with 8 bases identical to TRBD1. After removal of 6 bases from V and 2 bases from J, the junction contained 3 bases not matched to a gene. Germline assignment: CDR1 MNHEY and CDR2 SVGAGI. The CDR3 spans 13 residues. The CDR3 coding sequence is TGTGCCAGCAGATGGACAGGGACCTACGAGCAGTACTTC. Translating gives CASRWTGTYEQYF.

This chain joins TRBV21-1 and TRBJ2-7; whether TRBD1, the table's D call, matches the DNA was not checked. TRBV21-1 is listed as a pseudogene. The CDR3 is 21 amino acids. CDR3 in DNA: TGTGCCAGCAGCAAAGGGGCTCGCATTCCGGGGAAGGCTGAAAATTCCTACGAGCAGTACTTC. The encoded protein is CASSKGARIPGKAENSYEQYF.

With regard to this clonotype: A read error is possible here, since a much larger clone lies one base away. This sequence joins TRBV27 and TRBJ2-7; possibly TRBD2 for D (5 bases). The CDR3 covers 16 residues. CDR1 MNHEY and CDR2 SMNVEV come from the germline V gene (reference sequence). The V end was cut by 2 bases, the J end by 7 bases, with 21 bases between. CDR3 sequence reads: CASSLESPDYYNEQYF. CDR3 coding DNA: TGTGCCAGCAGTTTAGAGTCGCCAGACTACTACAATGAGCAGTACTTC.